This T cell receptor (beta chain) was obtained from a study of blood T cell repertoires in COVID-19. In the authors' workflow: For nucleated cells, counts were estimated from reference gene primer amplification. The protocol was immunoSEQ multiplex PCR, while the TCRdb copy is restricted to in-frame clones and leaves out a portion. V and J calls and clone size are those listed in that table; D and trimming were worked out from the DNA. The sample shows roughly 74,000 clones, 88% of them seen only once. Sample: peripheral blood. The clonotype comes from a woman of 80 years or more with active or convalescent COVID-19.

The CDR3 reads CASSLVDSLGYNEQFF. As DNA, the CDR3 is TGTGCCAGCAGCTTAGTGGACTCGCTTGGCTACAATGAGCAGTTCTTC. The chain uses TRBV7-9 and TRBJ2-1, with D maybe TRBD2 (5 bases). This CDR3 spans 16 amino acids. Germline CDR1 is SEHNR and CDR2 is FQNEAQ (reference sequence). Trimming stripped 1 base from V and 3 bases from J, with 13 bases between.